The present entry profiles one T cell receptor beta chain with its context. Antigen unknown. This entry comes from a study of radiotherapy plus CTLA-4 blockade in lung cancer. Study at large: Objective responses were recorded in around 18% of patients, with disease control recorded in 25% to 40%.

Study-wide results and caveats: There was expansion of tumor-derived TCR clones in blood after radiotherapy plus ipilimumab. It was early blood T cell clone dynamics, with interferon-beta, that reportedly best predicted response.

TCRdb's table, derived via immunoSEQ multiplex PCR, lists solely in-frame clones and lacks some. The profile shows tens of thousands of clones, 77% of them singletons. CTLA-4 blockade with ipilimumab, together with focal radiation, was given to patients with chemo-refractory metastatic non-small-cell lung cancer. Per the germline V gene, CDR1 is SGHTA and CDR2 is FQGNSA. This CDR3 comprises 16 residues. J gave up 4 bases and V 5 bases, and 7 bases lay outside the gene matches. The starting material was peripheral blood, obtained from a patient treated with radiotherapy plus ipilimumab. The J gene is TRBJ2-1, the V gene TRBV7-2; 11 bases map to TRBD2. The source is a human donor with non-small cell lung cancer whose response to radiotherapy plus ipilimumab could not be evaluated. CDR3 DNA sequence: TGTGCCAGCAGCCCATATGCTAGCGGGAGGTACAATGAGCAGTTCTTC. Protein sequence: CASSPYASGRYNEQFF.